A few counts support the clone carrying this T cell receptor beta chain. Its target is unknown. TCRdb re-called the RT-PCR reads through MiXCR, storing one row per CDR3 protein. The data contain 500,000 to 600,000 distinct CDR3 sequences, approximately 11% of them seen just once; the ten biggest clones take up 8% to 13%. The data originate from a study of response to subunit inactivated influenza vaccine. Study-level findings and limits: The authors offered the suggestion that each seasonal influenza vaccination recruits few new T cells.

V was pared by 0 bases and J by 6 bases, with 6 bases of the junction left unmatched. This CDR3 is built from 16 residues. The germline gives CDR1 MGHRA, CDR2 YSYEKL. These same data were also listed under a study on T cells expressing NK-cell markers. From that paper: Researchers built TCR beta cDNA using 5'RACE template switching with UMIs. One of eight sequenced donors was HCMV-seronegative; the other seven were seropositive. Among the experiments, several used an anti-gamma-delta TCR antibody to restrict sorting to alpha-beta TCR T cells. Among four donors, these clonotypes also ranked first in the CD3+CD56-NKG2C+ fraction.

This chain joins TRBV4-1 and TRBJ2-3; 10 nucleotides align to TRBD1. The sample here was PBMCs from blood, taken on the day of vaccination. The clonotype was recovered from a man aged 50 or older who received an inactivated influenza vaccine. Written as DNA, the CDR3 is TGCGCCAGCAGCCAAGATCGGACAGGGGGTTGGGATACGCAGTATTTT. Translated: CASSQDRTGGWDTQYF.